Following are 23 T cell receptor beta chains from one sample sequenced in a study of a mutant IDH1 vaccine in newly diagnosed glioma. Sequencing used immunoSEQ multiplex PCR; TCRdb keeps in-frame clones, though not all of them. The repertoire holds approximately 44,000 clones, 91% seen once, with about 3.9% in the top ten. The time point was: week 23, last vaccination. Each vaccine dose was 300 ug of mutant IDH1 20-mer peptide, with topical imiquimod. Their specific antigens are unknown. The sample was PBMCs, taken from a glioma patient whose treatment included an IDH1 peptide vaccine. These receptors were taken from a middle-aged man with glioma.

The chain employs TRBV27 and TRBJ1-2; unclear D gene. Trimming removed 0 bases from V and 4 bases from J, with 12 bases in between. The germline V gene has CDR1 MNHEY and CDR2 SMNVEV (reference sequence). The CDR3 length is 15 residues. The DNA of the CDR3 is TGTGCCAGCAGTTTATCGCCCCAAGACCCCTATGGCTACACCTTC. Its protein is CASSLSPQDPYGYTF.

This chain links TRBV7-6 with TRBJ2-6; D possibly corresponds to TRBD2 (6 bases). Germline lookup yields CDR1 SGHVS and CDR2 FNYEAQ. Trimming took off 5 bases at V and 0 bases at J, with 8 bases between the two ends. The CDR3 sequence is 15 residues long. This chain's CDR3 is CASSLGGSGANVLTF. The CDR3 DNA sequence: TGTGCCAGCAGCCTCGGGGGCTCTGGGGCCAACGTCCTGACTTTC.

This chain uses TRBV5-5 with TRBJ1-6; the D gene is possibly TRBD1 (5 bases). This CDR3 is 15 amino acids long. The ends were cut back, 0 bases at V and 6 bases at J, with 10 bases in the middle. Per the germline V gene, CDR1 is SGHKS and CDR2 is YYEKEE (reference sequence). As DNA, the CDR3 is TGTGCCAGCAGCTTGGTTACAGGCACTAATTCACCCCTCCACTTT. This sequence encodes CASSLVTGTNSPLHF.

This clone has only one observation. J is TRBJ2-1 and V is TRBV19; 7 bases align to TRBD1. J gave up 1 base and V 7 bases, and 1 base lay outside the gene matches. CDR1 and CDR2 from the germline V gene are LNHDA and SQIVND (reference sequence). The CDR3 consists of 13 residues. The CDR3 loop reads CASTGGSYNEQFF. In DNA, the CDR3 is TGTGCCAGTACAGGGGGATCCTACAATGAGCAGTTCTTC.

The CDR3 sequence is CASSIPGQGVYEQYF. The CDR3 DNA sequence: TGTGCCAGTAGTATACCGGGACAGGGGGTTTACGAGCAGTACTTC. The rearrangement joins TRBV19 to TRBJ2-7; 11 bases match TRBD1. The junction had 4 bases not matched to a gene; V was cut back by 2 bases and J by 4 bases. Germline CDR1 is LNHDA and CDR2 is SQIVND (reference sequence). This CDR3 is built from 15 residues.

This chain joins TRBV6-5 and TRBJ1-5, with TRBD1 matching 7 bases. The CDR3 has 15 residues. CDR1 MNHEY and CDR2 SVGAGI come from the germline V gene. V shed 5 bases and J 7 bases; nucleotides not matched to a gene: 11. DNA of the CDR3: TGTGCCAGCAGTCGCGGGGGAGGGGGCGGGCAGCCCCAGCATTTT. Translated, it gives CASSRGGGGGQPQHF.

The chain carries TRBV6-6 and TRBJ1-1; maybe TRBD1 (5 bases). Germline V gene data show CDR1 as MNHNY and CDR2 as SVGAGI (reference sequence). V lost 5 bases to trimming and J lost 0 bases, with 13 bases between them. The CDR3 runs 15 residues. The CDR3: CASSGQGRMNTEAFF. The CDR3 nucleotides read TGTGCCAGCAGTGGCCAGGGCAGAATGAACACTGAAGCTTTCTTT.

The chain employs TRBV7-9 and TRBJ2-2; D remains unclear. CDR1 and CDR2 (germline): SEHNR, FQNEAQ (reference sequence). Trimming pared 5 bases from V and 6 bases from J, leaving 7 bases between. The CDR3 spans 12 residues. The CDR3: CASSPTPGELFF. CDR3 DNA sequence: TGTGCCAGCAGCCCCACGCCCGGGGAGCTGTTTTTT.

The chain couples TRBV6-5 to TRBJ2-1; D uncertain. Germline CDR1 is MNHEY and CDR2 is SVGAGI. This CDR3 comprises 11 residues. V was trimmed by 4 bases and J by 10 bases, leaving 8 bases between them. CDR3 region: CASSSLGEQFF. The CDR3 DNA reads as TGTGCCAGCAGTTCATTGGGCGAGCAGTTCTTC.

The chain joins TRBV7-3 to TRBJ2-3, with 9 bases matching TRBD2. Germline V gene lookup returns CDR1 SGHTA and CDR2 FQGTGA. This CDR3 has 15 amino acids. The junction had 4 bases not matched to a gene; V was cut back by 2 bases and J by 4 bases. CDR3 nucleotide sequence: TGTGCCAGCAGCTTAGGGGCGGGAGGGCCAGATACGCAGTATTTT. Translating gives CASSLGAGGPDTQYF. Complete variable domain (other parts from reference TRBV7-3 and TRBJ2-3): GAGVSQTPSNKVTEKGKYVELRCDPISGHTALYWYRQSLGQGPEFLIYFQGTGAADDSGLPNDRFFAVRPEGSVSTLKIQRTERGDSAVYLCASSLGAGGPDTQYFGPGTRLTVL.

J is TRBJ1-1 and V is TRBV19, with 7 bases matching TRBD1. CDR1 and CDR2 (germline): LNHDA, SQIVND (reference sequence). The CDR3 is made up of 16 amino acids. V shed 3 bases and J 3 bases; nucleotides not matched to a gene: 10. CDR3: CASSIGTVNLDTEAFF. Written as DNA, the CDR3 is TGTGCCAGTAGTATTGGGACAGTTAACTTGGACACTGAAGCTTTCTTT. Full variable domain (remainder filled in from reference TRBV19 and TRBJ1-1): DGGITQSPKYLFRKEGQNVTLSCEQNLNHDAMYWYRQDPGQGLRLIYYSQIVNDFQKGDIAEGYSVSREKKESFPLTVTSAQKNPTAFYLCASSIGTVNLDTEAFFGQGTRLTVV.

V and J are TRBV10-1 and TRBJ2-2; D is possibly TRBD2 (6 bases). The germline gives CDR1 WNHNN, CDR2 SYGVQD (reference sequence). The ends were cut back, 0 bases at V and 5 bases at J, with 10 bases in the middle. This CDR3 spans 15 amino acids. The CDR3 reads CASSESSGGTGELFF. CDR3 DNA sequence: TGCGCCAGCAGTGAGTCCAGCGGAGGGACCGGGGAGCTGTTTTTT.

The chain carries TRBV4-2 and TRBJ2-3, with 9 bases that match TRBD1. Germline V lookup: CDR1 LGHNA, CDR2 YNFKEQ. The CDR3 has 15 amino acids. With V trimmed by 3 bases and J by 1 base, 2 bases remained unmatched. The CDR3 protein is CASSHRQGGTDTQYF. The CDR3 DNA reads as TGTGCCAGCAGCCACCGACAGGGGGGCACAGATACGCAGTATTTT.

This clone was detected once. This chain links TRBV6-1 with TRBJ2-7; TRBD1 matches 7 bases. The CDR3 totals 14 residues. CDR1 and CDR2 from the germline V gene are MNHNS and SASEGT. V was clipped by 4 bases and J by 4 bases; unmatched bases: 7. CDR3 loop: CASSGGGRVYEQYF. The CDR3 DNA is TGTGCCAGCAGTGGAGGGGGCAGGGTTTACGAGCAGTACTTC.

This clone was seen a few times. The V call is TRBV15, the J call TRBJ2-2; possibly TRBD1 for D (5 bases). The CDR3 consists of 14 residues. The V end lost 3 bases, the J end lost 7 bases, and 12 bases lay between the germline ends. Germline V gene sequence: CDR1 LNHNV, CDR2 YYDKDF (reference sequence). Here the CDR3 DNA reads TGTGCCACCAGCAGGACAGTCGTGAACGGGGAGCTGTTTTTT. Translation: CATSRTVVNGELFF. Filled out from reference TRBV15 and TRBJ2-2, the complete variable domain reads DAMVIQNPRYQVTQFGKPVTLSCSQTLNHNVMYWYQQKSSQAPKLLFHYYDKDFNNEADTPDNFQSRRPNTSFCFLDIRSPGLGDTAMYLCATSRTVVNGELFFGEGSRLTVL.

This chain connects TRBV2 to TRBJ2-3; maybe TRBD1 (6 bases). Per the germline V gene, CDR1 is SNHLY and CDR2 is FYNNEI. This CDR3 has 15 amino acids. Trimming shortened V by 5 bases and J by 1 base, and 13 bases separated the two germline ends. The CDR3 coding sequence is TGTGCCAGCAGTACGGGCAGGGGTCGCACAGATACGCAGTATTTT. Its protein product is CASSTGRGRTDTQYF.

V is TRBV7-2 and J is TRBJ1-5, with TRBD1 matching 8 bases. The V and J ends lost 2 bases and 7 bases, in that order; junction bases with no gene match: 7. Germline CDR1 is SGHTA and CDR2 is FQGNSA. This CDR3 contains 15 residues. This chain's CDR3 is CASSLWQGAGQPQHF. The CDR3, as DNA: TGTGCCAGCAGCTTATGGCAGGGGGCAGGGCAGCCCCAGCATTTT.

The table lists this clone with a count of one. This chain joins TRBV29-1 and TRBJ2-1, with 14 bases aligning to TRBD2. The V segment lost 6 bases and the J segment 9 bases; nucleotides outside the gene matches: 10. CDR1 and CDR2 from the germline V gene are SQVTM and ANQGSEA. The CDR3 is 15 residues long. CDR3 DNA sequence: TGCAGCGTGAATGATGGGACTAGCGGGGGTGCTGAGCAGTTCTTC. Translating gives CSVNDGTSGGAEQFF.

The chain is built from TRBV18 and TRBJ2-6; TRBD1 agrees at 7 bases. From germline, CDR1 is KGHSH and CDR2 LQKENI. Trimming took 5 bases from V and 3 from J; bases not matched to a gene: 4. The CDR3 has 15 residues. The CDR3 spells CASSSTGVGANVLTF. CDR3 coding DNA: TGTGCCAGCTCATCAACAGGGGTTGGGGCCAACGTCCTGACTTTC.

The chain uses TRBV7-9 and TRBJ2-7, with D possibly being TRBD1 (8 bases). The V end was cut by 5 bases, the J end by 6 bases, with 17 bases between. Germline V gene lookup returns CDR1 SEHNR and CDR2 FQNEAQ (reference sequence). The CDR3 sequence is 14 residues long. CDR3 DNA: TGTGCCAGCAGCGCTGGACAGGGAGGGTCCGAGCAGTACTTC. It is translated as CASSAGQGGSEQYF.

This chain uses TRBV28 with TRBJ2-7; 11 nucleotides align to TRBD1. Germline values: CDR1 MDHEN, CDR2 SYDVKM. Germline trimming cut 7 bases from V and 6 bases from J; bases unmatched to any gene: 11. CDR3 size: 15 residues. This chain's CDR3 is CASNSPGQGVREQYF. CDR3 nucleotides: TGTGCCAGCAACTCGCCGGGACAGGGGGTTCGCGAGCAGTACTTC.

The V and J genes are TRBV5-8 and TRBJ1-6; no firm D call. Germline lookup yields CDR1 SGHTS and CDR2 YDEGEE. This CDR3 contains 12 residues. V was clipped by 2 bases and J by 9 bases, with 6 bases between them. CDR3 nucleotides: TGTGCCAGCAGCTTTTTCCGTTCACCCCTCCACTTT. Its translation: CASSFFRSPLHF.

This sequence joins TRBV10-3 and TRBJ2-4, with D perhaps matching TRBD2 (6 bases). This CDR3 is built from 16 residues. In germline, CDR1 is ENHRY, CDR2 SYGVKD. The ends were cut back, 11 bases at V and 0 bases at J, with 20 bases in the middle. The CDR3 loop reads CAPILRTNLAKNIQYF. The CDR3 bases are TGTGCCCCCATCCTCCGGACTAACCTAGCCAAAAACATTCAGTACTTC.